A selection of T cell receptor beta chains follows, all from one sample in a study of blood T cell repertoires in COVID-19. Profiling relied on immunoSEQ multiplex PCR, and the TCRdb table lists in-frame clones only, not all of them. The table shows 200,000 to 250,000 clones, with about 86% occurring only once. Sequencing was carried out using peripheral blood. The origin of the receptors is a woman in her fifties or sixties with COVID-19, enrolled during active disease. Both conserved end residues are part of each CDR3. The order of the fields is V gene, clone size, D gene, J gene, CDR3 protein, CDR3 DNA. A D gene is named only where the DNA matches it firmly. Not all rows give a size; the values are once, few, many and, for expanded clones, a class.

>TRBV19|-|-|TRBJ2-6
CASSPRTGGAGANVLTF
TGTGCCAGTAGTCCCCGGACAGGCGGGGCTGGGGCCAACGTCCTGACTTTC
>TRBV19|-|TRBD1|TRBJ2-3
CASSLGTGTDTQYF
TGTGCCAGTAGTTTAGGGACAGGGACAGATACGCAGTATTTT
>TRBV10-2|once|-|TRBJ1-4
CASSEVPREKLFF
TGCGCCAGCAGTGAGGTCCCGAGGGAAAAACTGTTTTTT
>TRBV11-2|-|-|TRBJ2-1
CASSLGGQLSNEQFF
TGTGCCAGCAGCTTAGGAGGACAGCTTTCCAATGAGCAGTTCTTC
>TRBV5-4|many|TRBD1|TRBJ1-3
CASSSPGQGNTIYF
TGTGCCAGCAGCTCCCCGGGACAGGGAAACACCATATATTTT
>TRBV19|once|TRBD1|TRBJ1-1
CASSTKGQGARTEAFF
TGTGCCAGTAGTACAAAGGGACAGGGGGCAAGGACTGAAGCTTTCTTT
>TRBV6-5|-|TRBD2|TRBJ2-1
CATRIGLVLHNEQFF
TGTGCCACCAGAATCGGACTAGTCCTACACAATGAGCAGTTCTTC
>TRBV28|-|-|TRBJ1-1
CASQDLGRTEAFF
TGTGCCAGCCAAGATCTCGGGAGGACTGAAGCTTTCTTT
>TRBV28|-|TRBD2|TRBJ2-5
CASSAGGLQETQYF
TGTGCCAGTTCAGCGGGGGGCCTTCAAGAGACCCAGTACTTC
>TRBV27|-|TRBD1|TRBJ1-2
CASSDNGQEYYGYTF
TGTGCCAGCAGCGACAACGGACAGGAGTACTATGGCTACACCTTC
>TRBV27|-|-|TRBJ2-3
CASSSGFFSSTDTQYF
TGTGCCAGCAGTTCGGGATTTTTCTCTAGCACAGATACGCAGTATTTT
>TRBV7-2|-|TRBD1|TRBJ2-7
CASSFGTGGDEQYF
TGTGCCAGCAGCTTCGGGACAGGGGGCGACGAGCAGTACTTC
>TRBV4-1|-|-|TRBJ1-1
CASSQWPGSGTEAFF
TGCGCCAGCAGCCAATGGCCGGGGTCCGGCACTGAAGCTTTCTTT
>TRBV6-2/TRBV6-3|-|-|TRBJ2-7
CASNPLPQGFYEQYF
TGTGCCAGCAACCCTCTTCCCCAGGGATTCTACGAGCAGTACTTC
>TRBV14|-|-|TRBJ2-6
CASSQATGLSGANVLTF
TGTGCCAGCAGCCAAGCCACAGGGTTATCTGGGGCCAACGTCCTGACTTTC
>TRBV5-4|-|-|TRBJ2-2
CASSLFNSNTGELFF
TGTGCCAGCAGCTTGTTCAACTCCAACACCGGGGAGCTGTTTTTT
>TRBV11-3|-|-|TRBJ1-6
CASSLDQGNSPLHF
TGTGCCAGCAGCTTAGATCAGGGAAATTCACCCCTCCACTTT
>TRBV28|-|-|TRBJ1-5
CASSLSLSGQPQHF
TGTGCCAGCAGTTTAAGTCTATCGGGTCAGCCCCAGCATTTT
>TRBV6-4|-|-|TRBJ1-2
CASRRDSGPYGYTF
TGTGCCAGCAGAAGGGACTCGGGTCCCTATGGCTACACCTTC
>TRBV3-1/TRBV3-2|-|TRBD2|TRBJ2-5
CASSPRGGAKETQYF
TGTGCCAGCAGCCCCCGCGGGGGGGCAAAAGAGACCCAGTACTTC
>TRBV10-2|few|-|TRBJ1-1
CASSESVLAGFF
TGCGCCAGCAGTGAGTCGGTTTTGGCGGGTTTCTTT
>TRBV7-2|-|TRBD2|TRBJ2-3
CASSRSGGTDTQYF
TGTGCCAGCAGCCGTAGCGGGGGCACAGATACGCAGTATTTT
>TRBV30|-|-|TRBJ1-2
CAWDHEMGGVSGYTF
TGTGCCTGGGACCATGAGATGGGGGGGGTTAGTGGCTACACCTTC
>TRBV6-2/TRBV6-3|-|TRBD1|TRBJ1-6
CASSSDRDPNSPLHF
TGTGCCAGCAGCTCTGACAGGGACCCAAATTCACCCCTCCACTTT
>TRBV7-6|-|-|TRBJ1-2
CASRPRGQLGNYGYTF
TGTGCCAGCAGACCTAGGGGACAATTAGGAAACTATGGCTACACCTTC
>TRBV20-1|-|-|TRBJ2-5
CSASGAVRYQETQYF
TGCAGTGCTAGTGGAGCGGTTCGGTACCAAGAGACCCAGTACTTC
>TRBV3-1/TRBV3-2|-|TRBD1|TRBJ1-6
CASSLSSGTGRSPLHF
TGTGCCAGCAGCCTAAGTAGCGGGACAGGGAGATCACCCCTCCACTTT
>TRBV20-1|-|TRBD2|TRBJ2-5
CSASPSRGGQETQYF
TGCAGTGCTAGTCCTTCGCGGGGGGGACAAGAGACCCAGTACTTC
>TRBV2|-|TRBD1|TRBJ2-3
CASWDRGSDTQYF
TGTGCCAGCTGGGACAGGGGTAGCGATACGCAGTATTTT
>TRBV19|-|-|TRBJ1-5
CASSIARVGNQPQHF
TGTGCCAGTAGTATAGCCAGGGTAGGGAATCAGCCCCAGCATTTT
>TRBV3-1/TRBV3-2|-|-|TRBJ1-1
CASSHRGVEAFF
TGTGCCAGCAGCCATCGAGGAGTTGAAGCTTTCTTT
>TRBV5-1|-|-|TRBJ2-2
CASSLRSNPGGELFF
TGCGCCAGCAGCTTGAGGTCTAACCCAGGGGGGGAGCTGTTTTTT
>TRBV10-3|-|-|TRBJ2-6
CAISESLWQGTGANVLTF
TGTGCCATCAGTGAGTCGCTTTGGCAGGGGACTGGGGCCAACGTCCTGACTTTC
>TRBV3-1/TRBV3-2|-|TRBD1|TRBJ1-1
CASSQDWTGKNTEAFF
TGTGCCAGCAGCCAAGATTGGACAGGTAAGAACACTGAAGCTTTCTTT
>TRBV9|-|-|TRBJ2-3
CASSVGLSSTDTQYF
TGTGCCAGCAGCGTAGGATTGAGTAGCACAGATACGCAGTATTTT
>TRBV27|-|-|TRBJ2-7
CASSPGVGHYEQYF
TGTGCCAGCAGCCCAGGGGTGGGTCACTACGAGCAGTACTTC
>TRBV14|once|TRBD1|TRBJ2-7
CASSRDRVGSGGYEQYF
TGTGCCAGCAGCCGAGACAGGGTAGGGTCTGGTGGCTACGAGCAGTACTTC
>TRBV19|-|-|TRBJ2-3
CASSIGRVDGADTQYF
TGTGCCAGTAGTATAGGTCGTGTAGATGGAGCAGATACGCAGTATTTT
>TRBV6-2/TRBV6-3|-|TRBD1|TRBJ2-7
CASSRRGTGQYYEQYF
TGTGCCAGCAGTAGAAGGGGGACAGGGCAATACTACGAGCAGTACTTC
>TRBV15|once|-|TRBJ1-4
CATSRDGGTANEKLFF
TGTGCCACCAGCAGAGATGGTGGAACAGCAAATGAAAAACTGTTTTTT
>TRBV24-1|-|TRBD2|TRBJ2-3
CATSDQGLAGMTDTQYF
TGTGCCACCAGTGACCAAGGACTAGCGGGGATGACAGATACGCAGTATTTT
>TRBV5-1|-|-|TRBJ2-2
CASSFLQTSTGELFF
TGCGCCAGCAGCTTTTTGCAGACAAGCACCGGGGAGCTGTTTTTT
>TRBV29-1|-|TRBD1|TRBJ1-1
CSVEGRSNRDRAFF
TGCAGCGTTGAGGGTCGTTCCAATCGGGACAGGGCTTTCTTT
>TRBV7-2|-|-|TRBJ2-1
CASSLVHLAAYNEQFF
TGTGCCAGCAGCTTAGTTCATCTAGCCGCCTACAATGAGCAGTTCTTC
>TRBV2|-|-|TRBJ1-1
CASTLGAVGQAFF
TGTGCCAGCACCTTGGGGGCGGTTGGACAAGCTTTCTTT
>TRBV5-1|-|-|TRBJ1-1
CASSSRGVNTEAFF
TGCGCCAGCAGCTCCCGAGGAGTGAACACTGAAGCTTTCTTT
>TRBV3-1/TRBV3-2|-|-|TRBJ2-2
CASSPFLTGELFF
TGTGCCAGCAGTCCCTTCCTAACCGGGGAGCTGTTTTTT
>TRBV18|-|-|TRBJ1-2
CASSPPSSYGYTF
TGTGCCAGCTCACCACCCAGTTCCTATGGCTACACCTTC
>TRBV6-5|-|TRBD1|TRBJ1-1
CASSYDRDGVNTEAFF
TGTGCCAGCAGTTACGACAGGGATGGGGTGAACACTGAAGCTTTCTTT
>TRBV7-2|-|TRBD1|TRBJ1-2
CASSLYPTGERGYTF
TGTGCCAGCAGCTTATACCCCACAGGGGAACGGGGCTACACCTTC
>TRBV16|-|-|TRBJ2-3
CASSQYGLVDTQYF
TGTGCCAGCAGCCAATATGGGCTGGTCGATACGCAGTATTTT
>TRBV10-3|once|-|TRBJ1-3
CAIKKGGGNTIYF
TGTGCCATCAAAAAGGGCGGCGGGAACACCATATATTTT
>TRBV5-6|-|TRBD1|TRBJ1-2
CASSRGQGKKGYTF
TGTGCCAGCAGCAGGGGACAGGGTAAGAAGGGCTACACCTTC